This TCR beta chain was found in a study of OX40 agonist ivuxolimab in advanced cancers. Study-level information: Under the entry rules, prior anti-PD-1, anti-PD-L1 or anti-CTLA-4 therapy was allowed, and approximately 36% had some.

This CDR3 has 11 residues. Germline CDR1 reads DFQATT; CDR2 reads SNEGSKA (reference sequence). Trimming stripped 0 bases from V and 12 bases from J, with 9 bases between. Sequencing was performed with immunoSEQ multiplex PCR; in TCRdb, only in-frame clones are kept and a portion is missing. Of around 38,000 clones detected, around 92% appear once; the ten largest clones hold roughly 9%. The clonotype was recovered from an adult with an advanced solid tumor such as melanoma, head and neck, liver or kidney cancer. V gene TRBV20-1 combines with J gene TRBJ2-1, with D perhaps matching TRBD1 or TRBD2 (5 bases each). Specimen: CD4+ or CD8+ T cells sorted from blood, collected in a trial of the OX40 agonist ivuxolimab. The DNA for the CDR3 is TGCAGTGCTAGAGATTCGAGGGGGCAGTTCTTC. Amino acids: CSARDSRGQFF.